This T cell receptor (beta chain) appears in the sequencing data of a study of T cell responses to AZD1222 COVID-19 vaccine. The wider study: Pooling was applied to second doses at about 4 or about 12 weeks.

Profiled with immunoSEQ multiplex PCR; TCRdb holds only in-frame clones, not every one. The repertoire consists of 110,000 to 150,000 clones, with approximately 83% occurring once and the leading ten covering less than 9.5%. The sequence derives from an adult in good health. The sample consisted of peripheral blood, taken on day 0 of AZD1222 vaccination.

The CDR3 DNA reads as TGCGCCAGCAGCCCCCTCTCGACAGGACGAGGCTACGAGCAGTACTTC. Protein sequence: CASSPLSTGRGYEQYF. The chain joins TRBV4-1 to TRBJ2-7; TRBD1 might be the D (6 bases). Trimming took off 4 bases at V and 3 bases at J, with 19 bases between the two ends. From germline, CDR1 is MGHRA and CDR2 YSYEKL. The CDR3 extends over 16 amino acids.